This TCR beta chain emerged from a study of a mutant IDH1 vaccine in newly diagnosed glioma. Time point described: week 23, last vaccination. Alongside topical imiquimod, each dose of vaccine comprised 300 ug of mutant IDH1 20-mer peptide. The CDR3 length is 15 residues. V was clipped by 2 bases and J by 0 bases; unmatched bases: 4. The V gene's germline CDR1 is SGDLS and CDR2 YYNGEE. Data came from immunoSEQ multiplex PCR; TCRdb stores just in-frame clones and leaves some out. The repertoire has roughly 70,000 clones, 84% of them found once; the top ten carry 13%. Comment on this clone: No antigen is known for it.

Sequenced here: PBMCs, sampled from a glioma patient whose treatment included an IDH1 peptide vaccine. This clonotype originated in a man aged 18 to 30 with glioma. This chain links TRBV9 with TRBJ2-7, with TRBD1 matching over 8 bases. CDR3 sequence (DNA): TGTGCCAGCAGCGTGCGGACAGGGAGCTCCTACGAGCAGTACTTC. Its protein product is CASSVRTGSSYEQYF.